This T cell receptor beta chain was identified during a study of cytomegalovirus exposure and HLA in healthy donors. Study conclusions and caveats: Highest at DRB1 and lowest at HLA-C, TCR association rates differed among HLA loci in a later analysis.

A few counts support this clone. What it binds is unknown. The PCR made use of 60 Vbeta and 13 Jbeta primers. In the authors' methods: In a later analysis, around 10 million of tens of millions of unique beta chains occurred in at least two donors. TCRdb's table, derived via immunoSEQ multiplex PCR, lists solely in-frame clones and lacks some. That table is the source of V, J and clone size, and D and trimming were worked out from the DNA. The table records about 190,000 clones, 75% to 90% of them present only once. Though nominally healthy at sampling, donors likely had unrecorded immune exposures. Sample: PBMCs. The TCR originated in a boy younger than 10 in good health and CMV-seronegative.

The CDR3 DNA reads as TGTGCCAGCAGCCAGGAACCGGGAGCTGAAGCTTTCTTT. Protein product: CASSQEPGAEAFF. This chain uses TRBV4-2 with TRBJ1-1; no clear D gene. The CDR3 is 13 amino acids. The V end was cut by 3 bases, the J end by 6 bases, with 11 bases between. CDR1 LGHNA and CDR2 YNFKEQ come from the germline V gene.